This T cell receptor beta chain was sequenced in a study of blood T cells in healthy people across ages. Study-wide points: Across the age range, TCR beta diversity per million T cells fell in a roughly linear way.

Next came a second PCR, run for roughly 6 to 11 cycles, which used a sample-barcoded 5' primer along with a J-beta primer mix. TCRdb reprocessed the 5' RACE reads with MiXCR, giving one entry per CDR3 protein. This sample has over 1,200,000 distinct CDR3 sequences, with roughly 59% found just once. This clonotype appeared many times. Antigen unknown. Each sample yielded at least 6.5 million isolated PBMCs. Total RNA amounts of at least 6 micrograms were extracted per sample. The TCR sequence derives from a man aged 18 to 29 in good health. Sample: blood.

The CDR3 nucleotides read TGCAGTGCTAGGACCTTCCCCCGGAGCTATGGGGGCAATGAGCAGTTCTTC. Translation: CSARTFPRSYGGNEQFF. The chain uses TRBV20-1 and TRBJ2-1; D may match TRBD1 or TRBD2 (5 bases each). The CDR3 loop spans 17 amino acids. V was shortened by 3 bases and J by 6 bases, with 24 bases between the two germline ends. Germline values: CDR1 DFQATT, CDR2 SNEGSKA (reference sequence).